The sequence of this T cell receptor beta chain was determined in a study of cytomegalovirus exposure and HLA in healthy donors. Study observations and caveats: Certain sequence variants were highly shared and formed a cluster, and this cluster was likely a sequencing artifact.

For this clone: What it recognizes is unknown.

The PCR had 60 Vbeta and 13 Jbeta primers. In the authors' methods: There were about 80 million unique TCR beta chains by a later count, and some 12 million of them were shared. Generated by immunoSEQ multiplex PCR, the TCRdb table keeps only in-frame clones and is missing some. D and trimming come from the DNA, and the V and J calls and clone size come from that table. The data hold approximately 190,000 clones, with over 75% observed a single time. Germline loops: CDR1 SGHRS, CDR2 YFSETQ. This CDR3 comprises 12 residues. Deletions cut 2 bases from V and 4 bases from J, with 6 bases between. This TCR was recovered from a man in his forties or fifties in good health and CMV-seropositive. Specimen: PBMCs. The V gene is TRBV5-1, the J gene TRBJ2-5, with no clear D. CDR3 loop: CASSFSRETQYF. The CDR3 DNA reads TGCGCCAGCAGCTTTTCCCGAGAGACCCAGTACTTC.